This T cell receptor beta chain is drawn from a study of CD8 T cells in Susac syndrome. Random-hexamer reverse transcription was applied to about 0.5 to 1 ug RNA. TCRdb re-analysed the immunoSEQ multiplex PCR reads in MiXCR, keeping a single row per CDR3 protein. The data show around 110,000 distinct CDR3 sequences, roughly 94% seen once. The CDR3 has 14 amino acids. Per germline, CDR1 SEHNR and CDR2 FQNEAQ (reference sequence). The V and J ends lost 3 bases and 8 bases, in that order; junction bases with no gene match: 4. What was sequenced was CD8+ T cells from PBMCs. The gene calls are TRBV7-9 and TRBJ2-1; TRBD2 aligns across 10 bases. The sequence was collected from a human donor with Susac syndrome. CDR3 DNA: TGTGCCAGCAGCTTCACTAGCGGGGAAGATGAGCAGTTCTTC. This encodes CASSFTSGEDEQFF. The complete variable domain, with remaining parts taken from reference TRBV7-9 and TRBJ2-1, reads DTGVSQNPRHKITKRGQNVTFRCDPISEHNRLYWYRQTLGQGPEFLTYFQNEAQLEKSRLLSDRFSAERPKGSFSTLEIQRTEQGDSAMYLCASSFTSGEDEQFFGPGTRLTVL.